A selection of T cell receptor beta chains follows, all from one sample in a study of cytomegalovirus exposure and HLA in healthy donors. Assay used: immunoSEQ multiplex PCR; TCRdb lists only in-frame clones, some missing. This table has about 150,000 clones, roughly three quarters appearing once. Material for sequencing was PBMCs. Receptors were obtained from a man aged 25 to 45 in good health and CMV-seropositive. Both conserved end residues are part of each CDR3. The D gene is left open where the match is weak. For some rows the clone size is stated as once, few or many, or as a class when expanded; others skip it.

clone_size | j_call | d_call | v_call | cdr3_nt | cdr3_aa
- | TRBJ2-7 | - | TRBV27 | TGTGCCAGCAGTCCATCGCGGACAGCCTACGAGCAGTACTTC | CASSPSRTAYEQYF
- | TRBJ2-7 | - | TRBV25-1 | TGTGCCAGCAGTGAATACCTCTACGAGCAGTACTTC | CASSEYLYEQYF
- | TRBJ2-3 | - | TRBV27 | TGTGCCAGCAGTTTATGGACTAGCACAGATACGCAGTATTTT | CASSLWTSTDTQYF
once | TRBJ1-1 | - | TRBV18 | TGTGCCAGCTCACCAAGCACCTTGAACACTGAAGCTTTCTTT | CASSPSTLNTEAFF
- | TRBJ1-3 | TRBD1 | TRBV27 | TGTGCCAGCAGTTACCAGGGGGTTGGGTACACCATATATTTT | CASSYQGVGYTIYF
- | TRBJ2-1 | - | TRBV7-3 | TGTGCCAGCAGCTTCAGGGGAGGGTCCTACAATGAGCAGTTCTTC | CASSFRGGSYNEQFF
- | TRBJ2-7 | TRBD1 | TRBV5-1 | TGCGCCAGCAGCTTGGGTGGTCAGGGGGCGGCCGAGCAGTACTTC | CASSLGGQGAAEQYF
once | TRBJ1-6 | - | TRBV7-6 | TGTGCCAGCAGCTTAGGAGGACCGCTAGGGGCTTCACCCCTCCACTTT | CASSLGGPLGASPLHF
- | TRBJ1-5 | - | TRBV27 | TGTGCCAGCAGTATAGCGGGAACCCAGCCCCAGCATTTT | CASSIAGTQPQHF
- | TRBJ2-7 | - | TRBV7-9 | TGTGCCAGCAGCTTCGGACAGTTGAGCTCCTACGAGCAGTACTTC | CASSFGQLSSYEQYF
- | TRBJ1-3 | TRBD1 | TRBV30 | TGTGCCTGGAGTGCGGGGACAGGGGGCCTTTTTGGAAACACCATATATTTT | CAWSAGTGGLFGNTIYF
- | TRBJ2-7 | TRBD2 | TRBV2 | TGTGCCAGCAGTGAGGGAGCGGGACGGGACGAGCAGTACTTC | CASSEGAGRDEQYF
- | TRBJ1-2 | - | TRBV23-1 | TGCGCCAGCAGTCAACGACCTTCTCCCCGGACAGCCCAGCCATTTAACTATGGCTACACCTTC | CASSQRPSPRTAQPFNYGYTF
- | TRBJ1-2 | TRBD1 | TRBV19 | TGTGCCAGTAGTAGGTACCGGGACAGCTTATGGCTTGACTACACCTTC | CASSRYRDSLWLDYTF
- | TRBJ1-1 | - | TRBV2 | TGTGCCAGCAGTGAGCTGCAGACTTCGAACACTGAAGCTTTCTTT | CASSELQTSNTEAFF
- | TRBJ1-1 | TRBD1 | TRBV7-9 | TGTGCCAGCAGCTTAGGGGACAGGGGGACTGAAGCTTTCTTT | CASSLGDRGTEAFF
- | TRBJ2-7 | TRBD2 | TRBV30 | TGTGCCGGCCTTAGGACTAGCGGCTCCTACGAGCAGTACTTC | CAGLRTSGSYEQYF
- | TRBJ2-1 | TRBD1 | TRBV19 | TGTGCCAGCGGACAGGGGATCAACAATGAGCAGTTCTTC | CASGQGINNEQFF
- | TRBJ2-3 | TRBD2 | TRBV4-1 | TGCGCCAGCAGCCAAGATAGCGGGGGGGCCGGGATAGATACGCAGTATTTT | CASSQDSGGAGIDTQYF
- | TRBJ2-1 | TRBD2 | TRBV4-2 | TGTGCCAGCAGCCGAGCGGGGGGGCGGGCTACACACAATGAGCAGTTCTTC | CASSRAGGRATHNEQFF
- | TRBJ1-2 | - | TRBV9 | TGTGCCAGCAGCGTATTACAGGGAAGCGGCTACACCTTC | CASSVLQGSGYTF
once | TRBJ1-2 | TRBD1 | TRBV28 | TGTGCCAGCAGTTTACCCGGACAGGGGGCGGGGTATGGCTACACCTTC | CASSLPGQGAGYGYTF
once | TRBJ1-2 | TRBD1 | TRBV9 | TGTGCCAGCAGGGATATACAGGGGGCGAATGACTATGGCTACACCTTC | CASRDIQGANDYGYTF
- | TRBJ1-2 | TRBD1 | TRBV6-6 | TGTGCCAGCAGTCAAACCGACAGGGTCTATGGCTACACCTTC | CASSQTDRVYGYTF
- | TRBJ2-1 | - | TRBV5-6 | TGTGCCAGCAGCTTGGGACAGAGCGCCTACAATGAGCAGTTCTTC | CASSLGQSAYNEQFF
- | TRBJ1-2 | TRBD1 | TRBV29-1 | TGCAGCGTCGGACAGGGGTCCTATGGCTACACCTTC | CSVGQGSYGYTF
- | TRBJ2-7 | - | TRBV5-1 | TGCGCCAGCAGCAGAGGACAGGAGGGAACCTACGAGCAGTACTTC | CASSRGQEGTYEQYF
- | TRBJ2-1 | - | TRBV7-6 | TGTGCCAGCAGCTTTGGAGGGGAGACGTACAATGAGCAGTTCTTC | CASSFGGETYNEQFF
once | TRBJ1-1 | TRBD1 | TRBV7-8 | TGTGCCAGCAGTACAGGGGCTCGCGGACCCTCGAACACTGAAGCTTTCTTT | CASSTGARGPSNTEAFF
- | TRBJ1-6 | - | TRBV9 | TGTGCCAGCAGCGCATCCAGCTCCTATAATTCACCCCTCCACTTT | CASSASSSYNSPLHF
- | TRBJ2-1 | TRBD2 | TRBV28 | TGTGCCAGCACCCCGACTAGCGGGAGAATAAGGAGCTCCTACAATGAGCAGTTCTTC | CASTPTSGRIRSSYNEQFF
- | TRBJ2-2 | TRBD2 | TRBV27 | TGTGCCAGCCGAACCACCACAGCGGGAGGATTGGGGGAGCTGTTTTTT | CASRTTTAGGLGELFF
once | TRBJ2-2 | TRBD2 | TRBV19 | TGTGCCAGTAATCGACTAGCGGGGGATTACACCGGGGAGCTGTTTTTT | CASNRLAGDYTGELFF
once | TRBJ1-1 | - | TRBV30 | TGTGCCTGGAGGGGGCAGGGGAACACTGAAGCTTTCTTT | CAWRGQGNTEAFF
few | TRBJ2-7 | - | TRBV25-1 | TGTGCCAGCAGTGGAGAGAGCTCCTACGAGCAGTACTTC | CASSGESSYEQYF
- | TRBJ1-6 | TRBD1 | TRBV6-1 | TGTGCCAGCAGTGAGTCGGCAGGGGGTATTTATAATTCATCCCTCCACTTT | CASSESAGGIYNSSLHF
- | TRBJ1-1 | - | TRBV10-3 | TGTGCCATCAGCCGGGACACCTACACTGAAGCTTTCTTT | CAISRDTYTEAFF
- | TRBJ2-3 | TRBD2 | TRBV6-5 | TGTGCCAGCAGTTCTAGCGGGGGGGGTCTCACAGATACGCAGTATTTT | CASSSSGGGLTDTQYF
- | TRBJ1-1 | - | TRBV6-5 | TGTGCCAGCAGTTACGGACGCGGGGCAATGGCTTTCTTT | CASSYGRGAMAFF
- | TRBJ1-1 | - | TRBV28 | TGTGCCAGCAGTTTGGGAGGGGGGGCGCCGAACACTGAAGCTTTCTTT | CASSLGGGAPNTEAFF
- | TRBJ2-2 | - | TRBV27 | TGTGCCAGCACCCCGGCGGGCACCGGGGAGCTGTTTTTT | CASTPAGTGELFF